Listed below are T cell receptor beta chains from one sample, sequenced in a study of radiation and T cells in renal cell carcinoma. TCRdb's table, derived via immunoSEQ multiplex PCR, lists solely in-frame clones and lacks some. The sample yields around 19,000 clones, 50% to 70% seen once. Sequencing used tumor tissue, obtained from a patient whose treatment included radiotherapy and nephrectomy. Source of these receptors: a man between 50 and 59 years old with renal cell carcinoma. The CDR3 runs from the conserved cysteine through the conserved F or W. The order of the fields is J gene, clone size, V gene, D gene, CDR3 length, CDR3 DNA, CDR3 protein. The D gene is left open where the match is weak. Clone size appears in some rows only: once, few, many, or a class for an expanded clone.

J gene: TRBJ2-3; clone size: once; V gene: TRBV19; D gene: TRBD1; CDR3 length: 14; CDR3 DNA: TGTGCCAGTAGTATAGCAGGGGGCCAGGATACGCAGTATTTT; CDR3 protein: CASSIAGGQDTQYF
J gene: TRBJ2-3; clone size: NA; V gene: TRBV19; D gene: TRBD2; CDR3 length: 16; CDR3 DNA: TGTGCCAGTAGTATAGATCCACTAGCGGGGACAGATACGCAGTATTTT; CDR3 protein: CASSIDPLAGTDTQYF
J gene: TRBJ1-5; clone size: NA; V gene: TRBV4-2; D gene: NA; CDR3 length: 16; CDR3 DNA: TGTGCCAGCAGCCAGTTTCTGGGCCAGGGGAATCAGCCCCAGCATTTT; CDR3 protein: CASSQFLGQGNQPQHF
J gene: TRBJ1-5; clone size: NA; V gene: TRBV6-1; D gene: NA; CDR3 length: 15; CDR3 DNA: TGTGCCAGCAGGGGAATTCAGGGGTTCGGTCAGCCCCAGCATTTT; CDR3 protein: CASRGIQGFGQPQHF
J gene: TRBJ1-4; clone size: NA; V gene: TRBV30; D gene: NA; CDR3 length: 12; CDR3 DNA: TGTGCCTGGAGTGTACTGAGAGGAAAACTGTTTTTT; CDR3 protein: CAWSVLRGKLFF
J gene: TRBJ1-5; clone size: NA; V gene: TRBV6-5; D gene: NA; CDR3 length: 13; CDR3 DNA: TGTGCCAGCAGTCCCCAATTAGCTCAGCCCCAGCATTTT; CDR3 protein: CASSPQLAQPQHF
J gene: TRBJ1-2; clone size: many; V gene: TRBV9; D gene: NA; CDR3 length: 14; CDR3 DNA: TGTGCCAGCAGAAATATAATGGGGACGGAAGGCTACACCTTC; CDR3 protein: CASRNIMGTEGYTF
J gene: TRBJ1-1; clone size: NA; V gene: TRBV5-4; D gene: NA; CDR3 length: 13; CDR3 DNA: TGTGCCAGCAGCTCCGGCTTGTTGGGAGAAGCTTTCTTT; CDR3 protein: CASSSGLLGEAFF
J gene: TRBJ2-6; clone size: NA; V gene: TRBV5-1; D gene: NA; CDR3 length: 16; CDR3 DNA: TGCGCCAGCAGCTTGAGCGGGTCTAGCGGGGCCAACGTCCTGACTTTC; CDR3 protein: CASSLSGSSGANVLTF
J gene: TRBJ1-1; clone size: NA; V gene: TRBV6-5; D gene: TRBD1; CDR3 length: 15; CDR3 DNA: TGTGCCAGCAGTTACGGGGGGCAGGGGGACACTGAAGCTTTCTTT; CDR3 protein: CASSYGGQGDTEAFF
J gene: TRBJ2-3; clone size: NA; V gene: TRBV25-1; D gene: TRBD1; CDR3 length: 16; CDR3 DNA: TGTGCCAGCAGTGACCCCCGACAGGGTTCGGCAGATACGCAGTATTTT; CDR3 protein: CASSDPRQGSADTQYF
J gene: TRBJ2-3; clone size: NA; V gene: TRBV7-2; D gene: NA; CDR3 length: 15; CDR3 DNA: TGTGCCAGCAGCTTAGGGACCCCTCTTGTTGATACGCAGTATTTT; CDR3 protein: CASSLGTPLVDTQYF
J gene: TRBJ1-2; clone size: few; V gene: TRBV6-6; D gene: TRBD1; CDR3 length: 11; CDR3 DNA: TGTGCCAGCAAGGGACAGTATGGCTACACCTTC; CDR3 protein: CASKGQYGYTF
J gene: TRBJ2-1; clone size: NA; V gene: TRBV5-1; D gene: TRBD2; CDR3 length: 15; CDR3 DNA: TGCGCCAGCAGGGCCGGGACTAGCGCCCAAGGTGAGCAGTTCTTC; CDR3 protein: CASRAGTSAQGEQFF
J gene: TRBJ1-4; clone size: NA; V gene: TRBV28; D gene: NA; CDR3 length: 15; CDR3 DNA: TGTGCCAGCAGTTTATCTCCGGGGAATAATGAAAAACTGTTTTTT; CDR3 protein: CASSLSPGNNEKLFF
J gene: TRBJ2-5; clone size: NA; V gene: TRBV5-1; D gene: NA; CDR3 length: 17; CDR3 DNA: TGCGCCAGCAGTGGGGGGCTAAGCCCTTTCCTACAAGAGACCCAGTACTTC; CDR3 protein: CASSGGLSPFLQETQYF
J gene: TRBJ2-7; clone size: NA; V gene: TRBV7-2; D gene: NA; CDR3 length: 15; CDR3 DNA: TGTGCCAGCAGCCCCCCCCGGGGGACGGACTACGAGCAGTACTTC; CDR3 protein: CASSPPRGTDYEQYF
J gene: TRBJ1-2; clone size: once; V gene: TRBV29-1; D gene: NA; CDR3 length: 14; CDR3 DNA: TGCAGCGTTATCTTGACAGGTCACTCCTATGGCTACACCTTC; CDR3 protein: CSVILTGHSYGYTF
J gene: TRBJ2-7; clone size: NA; V gene: TRBV28; D gene: NA; CDR3 length: 13; CDR3 DNA: TGTGCCAGCAGTTTATCCAATATCTACGAGCAGTACTTC; CDR3 protein: CASSLSNIYEQYF
J gene: TRBJ2-3; clone size: NA; V gene: TRBV6-1; D gene: TRBD2; CDR3 length: 16; CDR3 DNA: TGTGCCAGCAGTGAAGGGACTAGCTTATATACAGATACGCAGTATTTT; CDR3 protein: CASSEGTSLYTDTQYF
J gene: TRBJ1-2; clone size: NA; V gene: TRBV7-8; D gene: NA; CDR3 length: 13; CDR3 DNA: TGTGCCAGCAGCCCGGCTGGGTATGGTGGCTACACCTTC; CDR3 protein: CASSPAGYGGYTF
J gene: TRBJ2-1; clone size: medium-sized; V gene: TRBV7-9; D gene: TRBD1; CDR3 length: 16; CDR3 DNA: TGTGCCAGCACCGTAGGGGTCGGGACAGCCTACAATGAGCAGTTCTTC; CDR3 protein: CASTVGVGTAYNEQFF
J gene: TRBJ1-3; clone size: once; V gene: TRBV19; D gene: TRBD1; CDR3 length: 14; CDR3 DNA: TGTGCCAGTAATCGGGGACAGGGGGCCAACACCATATATTTT; CDR3 protein: CASNRGQGANTIYF
J gene: TRBJ2-3; clone size: NA; V gene: TRBV10-1; D gene: NA; CDR3 length: 15; CDR3 DNA: TGCGCCAGCAGTGAGTCCGGGGTGACGGCAGATACGCAGTATTTT; CDR3 protein: CASSESGVTADTQYF
J gene: TRBJ1-4; clone size: NA; V gene: TRBV4-1; D gene: NA; CDR3 length: 15; CDR3 DNA: TGCGCCAGCAGCCAAGCGGCAGGCGGGGATGAAAAACTGTTTTTT; CDR3 protein: CASSQAAGGDEKLFF
J gene: TRBJ1-6; clone size: NA; V gene: TRBV30; D gene: NA; CDR3 length: 14; CDR3 DNA: TGTGCCGCCACGATCGCAGGTCTAAATTCACCCCTCCACTTT; CDR3 protein: CAATIAGLNSPLHF
J gene: TRBJ2-2; clone size: once; V gene: TRBV27; D gene: NA; CDR3 length: 17; CDR3 DNA: TGTGCCAGCAGTCCCTTCCAACTGGGGGCCTCGGGCGGGGAGCTGTTTTTT; CDR3 protein: CASSPFQLGASGGELFF
J gene: TRBJ2-1; clone size: NA; V gene: TRBV18; D gene: NA; CDR3 length: 14; CDR3 DNA: TGTGCCAGCTCACCACCAGGGAGGAACAATGAGCAGTTCTTC; CDR3 protein: CASSPPGRNNEQFF
J gene: TRBJ2-5; clone size: NA; V gene: TRBV2; D gene: NA; CDR3 length: 13; CDR3 DNA: TGTGCCTGTGCCCTAGCGTTACAAGAGACCCAGTACTTC; CDR3 protein: CACALALQETQYF
J gene: TRBJ2-7; clone size: few; V gene: TRBV18; D gene: TRBD1; CDR3 length: 15; CDR3 DNA: TGTGCCAGCTCAATTACCCGGGACAGCCTCTACGAGCAGTACTTC; CDR3 protein: CASSITRDSLYEQYF
J gene: TRBJ2-1; clone size: few; V gene: TRBV28; D gene: TRBD1; CDR3 length: 15; CDR3 DNA: TGTGCCAGCAGTTTAGCAGGGGGCCTATACAATGAGCAGTTCTTC; CDR3 protein: CASSLAGGLYNEQFF
J gene: TRBJ2-3; clone size: few; V gene: TRBV9; D gene: NA; CDR3 length: 18; CDR3 DNA: TGTGCCAGCAGCGGAGAATCATCGGCGGGTCACACGCGGGATACGCAGTATTTT; CDR3 protein: CASSGESSAGHTRDTQYF
J gene: TRBJ2-3; clone size: NA; V gene: TRBV27; D gene: NA; CDR3 length: 12; CDR3 DNA: TGTGCCAGCAGTGGCAGGTTTAGTACGCAGTATTTT; CDR3 protein: CASSGRFSTQYF
J gene: TRBJ2-7; clone size: NA; V gene: TRBV2; D gene: TRBD2; CDR3 length: 17; CDR3 DNA: TGTGCCAGCAGAGTAGCCGGGACTAGCGGGACCTCCTACGAGCAGTACTTC; CDR3 protein: CASRVAGTSGTSYEQYF
J gene: TRBJ2-5; clone size: NA; V gene: TRBV14; D gene: NA; CDR3 length: 16; CDR3 DNA: TGTGCCAGCAGCCACCCCGCTTTTGGGTGGCAAGAGACCCAGTACTTC; CDR3 protein: CASSHPAFGWQETQYF
J gene: TRBJ2-4; clone size: medium-sized; V gene: TRBV7-6; D gene: NA; CDR3 length: 18; CDR3 DNA: TGTGCCAGCAGCTTACTCGAGGGAGGAAATGAAGCCAAAAACATTCAGTACTTC; CDR3 protein: CASSLLEGGNEAKNIQYF
J gene: TRBJ2-5; clone size: NA; V gene: TRBV7-3; D gene: NA; CDR3 length: 11; CDR3 DNA: TGTGCCCTAACAGGGCTAGAGACCCAGTACTTC; CDR3 protein: CALTGLETQYF
J gene: TRBJ2-5; clone size: once; V gene: TRBV10-3; D gene: TRBD2; CDR3 length: 13; CDR3 DNA: TGTGCCACACGGACTAGCGGACAAGAGACCCAGTACTTC; CDR3 protein: CATRTSGQETQYF
J gene: TRBJ1-1; clone size: few; V gene: TRBV7-9; D gene: NA; CDR3 length: 14; CDR3 DNA: TGTGCCAGTAACGAGGTGGGGGGGCACACTGAAGCTTTCTTT; CDR3 protein: CASNEVGGHTEAFF
J gene: TRBJ2-5; clone size: few; V gene: TRBV29-1; D gene: NA; CDR3 length: 13; CDR3 DNA: TGCAGCGTTGAATCTACGGCAAGGGAGACCCAGTACTTC; CDR3 protein: CSVESTARETQYF
J gene: TRBJ2-5; clone size: many; V gene: TRBV9; D gene: TRBD1; CDR3 length: 14; CDR3 DNA: TGTGCCAGCAGCGTAGACAGGGGTGGTGAGACCCAGTACTTC; CDR3 protein: CASSVDRGGETQYF
J gene: TRBJ2-1; clone size: NA; V gene: TRBV2; D gene: TRBD1; CDR3 length: 12; CDR3 DNA: TGTGCCAGCAGCGACAGGGGCAATGAGCAGTTCTTC; CDR3 protein: CASSDRGNEQFF
J gene: TRBJ2-7; clone size: NA; V gene: TRBV19; D gene: TRBD1; CDR3 length: 14; CDR3 DNA: TGTGCCAGCCAGACGCGGACAGGGGAATACGAGCAGTACTTC; CDR3 protein: CASQTRTGEYEQYF
J gene: TRBJ1-3; clone size: NA; V gene: TRBV6-6; D gene: NA; CDR3 length: 15; CDR3 DNA: TGTGCCAGCAGTTACCAACCTGATTTGGAAAACACCATATATTTT; CDR3 protein: CASSYQPDLENTIYF
J gene: TRBJ1-3; clone size: NA; V gene: TRBV2; D gene: NA; CDR3 length: 14; CDR3 DNA: TGTGCCAGCAGTGAGTCGGGGTCTGGAAACACCATATATTTT; CDR3 protein: CASSESGSGNTIYF
J gene: TRBJ2-3; clone size: once; V gene: TRBV5-1; D gene: TRBD1; CDR3 length: 12; CDR3 DNA: TGCGCCAGCAGCTACGGACAGGGGGCGAGCTCCTTT; CDR3 protein: CASSYGQGASSF
J gene: TRBJ1-2; clone size: NA; V gene: TRBV5-4; D gene: NA; CDR3 length: 15; CDR3 DNA: TGTGCCAGCAGGCCCGCCGCGGGGGGGGTATATGGCTACACCTTC; CDR3 protein: CASRPAAGGVYGYTF
J gene: TRBJ1-1; clone size: NA; V gene: TRBV9; D gene: NA; CDR3 length: 16; CDR3 DNA: TGTGCCAGCAGCGTAGAGCCGGGCTCGCCGAACACTGAAGCTTTCTTT; CDR3 protein: CASSVEPGSPNTEAFF
J gene: TRBJ1-4; clone size: NA; V gene: TRBV2; D gene: NA; CDR3 length: 14; CDR3 DNA: TGTGCCAGCAGTGATGGACGGAATACGGAAAAACTGTTTTTT; CDR3 protein: CASSDGRNTEKLFF
J gene: TRBJ2-1; clone size: once; V gene: TRBV6-4; D gene: TRBD2; CDR3 length: 15; CDR3 DNA: TGTGCCAGCAGTGTGTGGCTAGCGGAGTACAATGAGCAGTTCTTC; CDR3 protein: CASSVWLAEYNEQFF